Sequencing of this T cell receptor (beta chain) was carried out in a study of T-cell reconstitution after alpha-beta-depleted transplantation in children. Preparing the TCRbeta library involved the use of unique molecular identifiers. From the PCR reads, TCRdb called clonotypes with MiXCR, one entry per CDR3 protein. The table includes around 300,000 distinct CDR3 sequences, 23% detected once. For this clonotype: Antigen specificity is unknown.

Broader study findings: Expanded graft clones, several hundred of them, were reportedly the source of alpha-beta T cells about two months after transplant.

Germline V gene data show CDR1 as SGDLS and CDR2 as YYNGEE. V lost 0 bases and J lost 0, with 13 bases in between. This CDR3 is 17 amino acids long. The rearrangement links TRBV9 to TRBJ2-4; D perhaps matches TRBD2 (6 bases). Source: PBMCs, mostly from graft donor cells, taken 180 days after TCRalphabeta/CD19-depleted stem cell transplant. This receptor was identified in a male patient between 10 and 17 years old who had a stem cell transplant for acute lymphoblastic leukemia, so the T cells may come from the graft donor. The CDR3: CASSVDGTSLAKNIQYF. The CDR3 DNA is TGTGCCAGCAGCGTAGACGGGACTTCTCTAGCCAAAAACATTCAGTACTTC. The whole variable domain, filled in from reference TRBV9 and TRBJ2-4, reads DSGVTQTPKHLITATGQRVTLRCSPRSGDLSVYWYQQSLDQGLQFLIQYYNGEERAKGNILERFSAQQFPDLHSELNLSSLELGDSALYFCASSVDGTSLAKNIQYFGAGTRLSVL.